The 32 T cell receptor beta chains given below trace back to one sample, sequenced in a study of blood T cell repertoires in COVID-19. The protocol was immunoSEQ multiplex PCR, while the TCRdb copy is restricted to in-frame clones and leaves out a portion. The sample records about 300,000 clones, approximately 89% being singletons. Sequenced input: peripheral blood. The receptors stem from a woman between 25 and 40 years old who had recovered from COVID-19.

The V and J genes are TRBV7-9 and TRBJ1-2; D uncertain. V was trimmed by 5 bases and J by 8 bases, leaving 15 bases between them. CDR1 is SEHNR and CDR2 is FQNEAQ in the germline V gene (reference sequence). This CDR3 contains 13 residues. The CDR3 sequence: CASSRSGQYGYTF. The CDR3 region has the DNA TGTGCCAGCAGCCGAAGTGGGCAATACGGCTACACCTTC.

This chain connects TRBV10-3 to TRBJ2-3; possible D gene TRBD2, 5 bases. Between the trimmed V and J ends, which lost 7 bases and 4 bases, there was a span of 18 bases. The CDR3 extends over 15 amino acids. Germline CDR1 ENHRY, CDR2 SYGVKD. CDR3 region: CAINSGGAGADTQYF. The CDR3 coding sequence is TGTGCCATCAATTCAGGAGGAGCAGGTGCAGATACGCAGTATTTT.

A note on this clone: Within the sample, other DNA sequences also encode this same CDR3. This chain links TRBV6-5 with TRBJ1-6; perhaps TRBD1 as D (6 bases). The germline gives CDR1 MNHEY, CDR2 SVGAGI. The CDR3 is made up of 15 amino acids. V was shortened by 6 bases and J by 10 bases, with 19 bases between the two germline ends. CDR3 protein: CASRRDGGAGSPLHF. The CDR3, as DNA: TGTGCCAGCAGGCGAGATGGGGGGGCCGGATCACCCCTCCACTTT.

The table lists this clone with a count of one. The J gene is TRBJ2-5, the V gene TRBV5-4, with a tentative D call TRBD1 (6 bases). From germline, CDR1 is SGHNT and CDR2 YYREEE (reference sequence). Deletions cut 0 bases from V and 4 bases from J, with 10 bases between. The CDR3 consists of 14 residues. The CDR3 is CASSLAGRGETQYF. In DNA, the CDR3 is TGTGCCAGCAGCTTGGCCGGCAGGGGAGAGACCCAGTACTTC.

This chain uses TRBV5-1 with TRBJ1-3, with D unclear. The CDR3 runs 14 residues. V lost 3 bases and J lost 4, with 11 bases in between. Per germline, CDR1 SGHRS and CDR2 YFSETQ. Here the CDR3 reads CASSSTSGGNTIYF. Here the CDR3 DNA reads TGCGCCAGCAGCTCGACCTCGGGGGGAAACACCATATATTTT.

The V gene is TRBV12-3 or TRBV12-4, the J gene TRBJ1-4, with no clear D. V was pared by 1 base and J by 8 bases, with 8 bases between. The CDR3 has 13 residues. The CDR3 nucleotides are TGTGCCAGCAGTTTAGTCTTTGAGGAAAAACTGTTTTTT. Translation gives CASSLVFEEKLFF.

The chain carries TRBV4-1 and TRBJ2-2, with D perhaps TRBD1 (5 bases). Germline assignment: CDR1 MGHRA and CDR2 YSYEKL. The V and J ends lost 0 bases and 5 bases respectively, with 10 bases between them. The CDR3 covers 15 residues. The CDR3: CASSQDRRGTGELFF. For the CDR3, the DNA is TGCGCCAGCAGCCAAGATCGTAGGGGAACCGGGGAGCTGTTTTTT.

As DNA, the CDR3 is TGTGCCAGCAGCTCCCTACGGACAGGCTCCTACGAGCAGTACTTC. Translating gives CASSSLRTGSYEQYF. This sequence joins TRBV5-6 and TRBJ2-7; 7 bases line up with TRBD1. The CDR3 loop spans 15 amino acids. The V segment lost 3 bases and the J segment 0 bases; nucleotides outside the gene matches: 6. Germline CDR1 and CDR2: SGHDT and YYEEEE. The full variable domain, its missing parts supplied by reference TRBV5-6 and TRBJ2-7, is DAGVTQSPTHLIKTRGQQVTLRCSPKSGHDTVSWYQQALGQGPQFIFQYYEEEERQRGNFPDRFSGHQFPNYSSELNVNALLLGDSALYLCASSSLRTGSYEQYFGPGTRLTVT.

The CDR3 loop is CASSSPGQGDEQYF. The CDR3 DNA sequence: TGTGCCAGCAGTTCCCCGGGACAGGGAGACGAGCAGTACTTC. The chain is built from TRBV2 and TRBJ2-7, with 9 bases identical to TRBD1. This CDR3 region has 14 residues. Germline CDR1 reads SNHLY; CDR2 reads FYNNEI. The junction had 7 bases not matched to a gene; V was cut back by 5 bases and J by 5 bases.

The chain joins TRBV18 to TRBJ2-1, with D unresolved. The CDR3 totals 13 residues. Germline V gene data show CDR1 as KGHSH and CDR2 as LQKENI. The V gene lost 3 bases and the J gene lost 2 bases, with 5 bases spanning the gap. CDR3 region: CASSPAAYNEQFF. The DNA for the CDR3 is TGTGCCAGCTCACCGGCAGCCTACAATGAGCAGTTCTTC.

The rearrangement uses TRBV2 and TRBJ1-1, with 8 bases that match TRBD1. This CDR3 spans 14 amino acids. Germline-derived CDR1 and CDR2 are SNHLY and FYNNEI. Trimming removed 2 bases from V and 7 bases from J; junction bases left unmatched: 6. The CDR3: CASSEFPGGGEAFF. CDR3 DNA: TGTGCCAGCAGTGAATTCCCAGGGGGCGGTGAAGCTTTCTTT.

In its sample, this clone was seen a few times. The chain employs TRBV13 and TRBJ1-2, with a possible D match to TRBD1 (5 bases). Trimming pared 4 bases from V and 4 bases from J, leaving 13 bases between. The CDR3 has 14 residues. CDR1 is PRHDT and CDR2 is FYEKMQ in the germline V gene (reference sequence). This chain's CDR3 is CASSSISRVYGYTF. The CDR3 nucleotides are TGTGCCAGCAGCTCGATCAGCAGGGTCTATGGCTACACCTTC.

CDR3 coding DNA: TGTGCCAGCAGCCTTGGACAGCTAGATTCACCCCTCCACTTT. Translated: CASSLGQLDSPLHF. The chain combines TRBV3-1 (or the pseudogene TRBV3-2) with TRBJ1-6; possibly TRBD1 for D (6 bases). Trimming shortened V by 4 bases and J by 8 bases, and 12 bases separated the two germline ends. The germline gives CDR1 LGHDT, CDR2 YNNKEL (reference sequence). This CDR3 spans 14 amino acids.

V is TRBV7-2 and J is TRBJ1-4, with D possibly matching TRBD1 (6 bases). CDR1 SGHTA and CDR2 FQGNSA come from the germline V gene. The CDR3 runs 16 residues. Trimming removed 2 bases from V and 7 bases from J, with 17 bases in between. The CDR3 DNA sequence: TGTGCCAGCAGCTTAAAAGTCCAGGGGTACGGTGAAAAACTGTTTTTT. Its translation: CASSLKVQGYGEKLFF.

This clone was recorded once. V and J are TRBV21-1 and TRBJ2-2; TRBD2, as called in the table, went unchecked against the DNA. TRBV21-1 corresponds to a pseudogene. The CDR3 totals 14 residues. The CDR3 bases are TGTGCCAGCTGTTTAGCGGAGAACACCGGGGAGCTGTTTTTT. Amino acids: CASCLAENTGELFF.

V is TRBV11-1 and J is TRBJ2-7; tentatively, D is TRBD2 (5 bases). This CDR3 is built from 14 residues. The V gene's germline CDR1 is SGHAT and CDR2 FQDESV (reference sequence). With 1 base removed from V and 3 bases from J, the gap between germline ends came to 10 bases. This CDR3 reads CASSLGPGGYEQYF. The CDR3 nucleotides are TGTGCCAGCAGCTTAGGCCCAGGAGGCTACGAGCAGTACTTC.

The chain employs TRBV6-6 and TRBJ2-7, with TRBD1 matching over 7 bases. This CDR3 has 15 amino acids. V lost 7 bases to trimming and J lost 0 bases; unmatched junction nucleotides: 9. CDR1 MNHNY and CDR2 SVGAGI come from the germline V gene (reference sequence). The CDR3 DNA sequence: TGTGCCAGCACCACTCCGGGACAGCGCTCCTACGAGCAGTACTTC. Residues: CASTTPGQRSYEQYF.

V is TRBV7-9 and J is TRBJ2-7; a weak D match, TRBD2 (6 bases). This CDR3 has 14 residues. Germline assignment: CDR1 SEHNR and CDR2 FQNEAQ (reference sequence). V was cut by 5 bases and J by 2 bases, with 13 bases left in between. In DNA, the CDR3 is TGTGCCAGCAGCGCAACGGGGGTTACCTACGAGCAGTACTTC. Encoded protein: CASSATGVTYEQYF.

The rearrangement links TRBV5-4 to TRBJ2-1; 8 bases fit TRBD2. The CDR3 has 17 amino acids. CDR1 and CDR2 (germline): SGHNT, YYREEE (reference sequence). The V and J ends lost 4 bases and 2 bases, in that order; junction bases with no gene match: 11. Written as DNA, the CDR3 is TGTGCCAGCAGCCCGGGAGGCGGGGGGCCCCCCTACAATGAGCAGTTCTTC. This translates into CASSPGGGGPPYNEQFF.

This rearrangement joins TRBV18 to TRBJ1-1; D is ambiguous. Trimming took 1 base from V and 1 from J, leaving 4 bases between them. Germline CDR1 reads KGHSH; CDR2 reads LQKENI. The CDR3 has 13 residues. In DNA, the CDR3 is TGTGCCAGCTCACCACAAGCGAACACTGAAGCTTTCTTT. Translated: CASSPQANTEAFF.

The chain couples TRBV28 to TRBJ1-2; D is uncertain. V was pared by 3 bases and J by 3 bases, with 14 bases between. Germline V lookup: CDR1 MDHEN, CDR2 SYDVKM. This CDR3 contains 15 residues. The CDR3 region is CASSFGLTWDYGYTF. CDR3 in DNA: TGTGCCAGCAGTTTCGGGTTGACTTGGGACTATGGCTACACCTTC.

The rearrangement uses TRBV7-9 and TRBJ1-2; TRBD1 aligns across 7 bases. Looked up from germline, CDR1 is SEHNR and CDR2 is FQNEAQ (reference sequence). The CDR3 sequence is 17 residues long. The J segment lost 8 bases and the V segment lost 4 bases, leaving 19 bases of the junction unmatched. CDR3 DNA sequence: TGTGCCAGCAGCTCAACCCCCGAAATGACAGGGTTGGGCGGCTACACCTTC. As protein: CASSSTPEMTGLGGYTF.

Concerning this clone itself: Other nucleotide sequences in the sample specify the same CDR3. V and J are TRBV12-3 or TRBV12-4 and TRBJ2-5, with a possible D match to TRBD1 (5 bases). The CDR3 spans 13 residues. V lost 3 bases and J 3 bases, leaving 8 bases between the germline ends. CDR3 sequence (DNA): TGTGCCAGCAGTTTTTCAGGGAAAGAGACCCAGTACTTC. It specifies CASSFSGKETQYF.

V and J are TRBV3-1 (or the pseudogene TRBV3-2) and TRBJ2-7; 8 bases map to TRBD2. The CDR3 is 13 residues long. Trimming at V came to 8 bases and at J to 3 bases, leaving 6 bases not matched to a gene. Germline CDR1 reads LGHDT; CDR2 reads YNNKEL (reference sequence). The DNA of the CDR3 is TGTGCCAGCGGATCGGGAGGGAACTACGAGCAGTACTTC. Protein sequence: CASGSGGNYEQYF.

The rearrangement links TRBV2 to TRBJ1-5, with D unclear. The CDR3 contains 15 residues. In germline, CDR1 is SNHLY, CDR2 FYNNEI. Trimming took 2 bases from V and 5 from J, leaving 13 bases between them. CDR3: CASSEYSFADQPQHF. The CDR3 DNA reads as TGTGCCAGCAGTGAATATAGTTTTGCGGATCAGCCCCAGCATTTT. Complete variable domain (other parts from reference TRBV2 and TRBJ1-5): EPEVTQTPSHQVTQMGQEVILRCVPISNHLYFYWYRQILGQKVEFLVSFYNNEISEKSEIFDDQFSVERPDGSNFTLKIRSTKLEDSAMYFCASSEYSFADQPQHFGDGTRLSIL.

The genes are TRBV24-1 and TRBJ2-7, with a weak D call TRBD2 (6 bases). The CDR3 has 15 residues. The V gene lost 9 bases and the J gene lost 0 bases, with 17 bases spanning the gap. Germline V gives CDR1 KGHDR, CDR2 SFDVKD. The CDR3 DNA is TGTGCCACCGCTACGAGACGCGGGACCTCCTACGAGCAGTACTTC. This gives the protein CATATRRGTSYEQYF.

CDR3 region: CASSQKPGQGGTEAFF. The CDR3 DNA sequence: TGCGCCAGCAGCCAAAAACCGGGACAGGGAGGCACTGAAGCTTTCTTT. The J gene is TRBJ1-1, the V gene TRBV4-1; TRBD1 matches at 9 bases. Looked up from germline, CDR1 is MGHRA and CDR2 is YSYEKL. CDR3 length: 16 residues. V lost 2 bases to trimming and J lost 4 bases; unmatched junction nucleotides: 8.

This clone was counted only a few times. This rearrangement joins TRBV2 to TRBJ1-5, with 7 nucleotides matching TRBD1. Trimming cost V 8 bases and J 4 bases; bases outside gene matches: 5. This CDR3 has 13 residues. Germline-derived CDR1 and CDR2 are SNHLY and FYNNEI. CDR3 amino acids: CASSTGTNQPQHF. The CDR3 DNA reads as TGTGCCAGCTCGACAGGGACAAATCAGCCCCAGCATTTT.

Only one count was recorded for this clone. The rearrangement links TRBV10-3 to TRBJ1-1; unclear D gene. The length of the CDR3 is 12 residues. From germline, CDR1 is ENHRY and CDR2 SYGVKD. V was cut by 4 bases and J by 10 bases, with 13 bases left in between. CDR3 amino acids: CAISAQREGAFF. The CDR3 region has the DNA TGTGCCATCAGTGCGCAGAGGGAAGGAGCTTTCTTT.

The chain combines TRBV19 with TRBJ2-7, with D unclear. There are 13 residues in the CDR3. Germline V lookup: CDR1 LNHDA, CDR2 SQIVND (reference sequence). V lost 3 bases and J lost 4, with 10 bases in between. DNA for the CDR3: TGTGCCAGTAGTATTAGTTGGGCGTACGAGCAGTACTTC. Its protein product is CASSISWAYEQYF.

J is TRBJ1-4 and V is TRBV28, with TRBD1 as a possible D gene (6 bases). V lost 5 bases and J lost 7, with 8 bases in between. The germline V gene encodes CDR1 MDHEN and CDR2 SYDVKM. This CDR3 has 12 amino acids. CDR3: CASSPRGEKLFF. In nucleotides, the CDR3 is TGTGCCAGCAGTCCCAGGGGTGAAAAACTGTTTTTT. Full variable domain (outside the CDR3, taken from reference TRBV28 and TRBJ1-4): DVKVTQSSRYLVKRTGEKVFLECVQDMDHENMFWYRQDPGLGLRLIYFSYDVKMKEKGDIPEGYSVSREKKERFSLILESASTNQTSMYLCASSPRGEKLFFGSGTQLSVL.

This chain uses TRBV7-8 with TRBJ2-3, with a possible D match to TRBD2 (6 bases). V lost 5 bases and J lost 4, with 19 bases in between. The CDR3 contains 16 residues. Germline CDR1 SGHVS, CDR2 FQNEAQ. The CDR3 region is CASSRGVAVSSDTQYF. As DNA, the CDR3 is TGTGCCAGCAGCCGAGGCGTAGCGGTCTCTTCAGATACGCAGTATTTT.